The 20 T cell receptor beta chains listed next were all sequenced from one sample in a study of response to subunit inactivated influenza vaccine. TCRdb re-analysed the RT-PCR reads in MiXCR, keeping a single row per CDR3 protein. The top ten clones hold around 13% of a sample with 500,000 to 600,000 distinct CDR3 sequences, 10% to 15% of them seen once. Sequencing was performed on PBMCs from blood, taken around seven weeks after vaccination. These receptors were obtained from a man aged 45-60 years who received an inactivated influenza vaccine.

The CDR3 DNA reads TGTGCCAGCACTCAGATGGGAAATTCACCCCTCCACTTT. It is translated as CASTQMGNSPLHF. The gene calls are TRBV6-1 and TRBJ1-6; D gene uncertain. The CDR3 consists of 13 residues. Germline loops: CDR1 MNHNS, CDR2 SASEGT. Trimming removed 7 bases at V and 7 bases at J, with 11 bases between.

Ten or more counts support this clonotype. The chain recombines TRBV6-5 with TRBJ2-3; D possibly uses TRBD1 or TRBD2 (5 bases each). V was shortened by 4 bases and J by 2 bases, with 10 bases between the two germline ends. CDR1 is MNHEY and CDR2 is SVGAGI in the germline V gene. The CDR3 runs to 14 residues. The CDR3 coding sequence is TGTGCCAGCAGTTCCGGGACGATCACAGATACGCAGTATTTT. Translation gives CASSSGTITDTQYF.

This chain joins TRBV7-9 and TRBJ2-3, with unresolved D. Per the germline V gene, CDR1 is SEHNR and CDR2 is FQNEAQ (reference sequence). Trimming pared 5 bases from V and 4 bases from J, leaving 13 bases between. The CDR3 is 14 amino acids. CDR3 protein: CASSPSIGSDTQYF. As DNA, the CDR3 is TGTGCCAGCAGCCCATCGATCGGGTCAGATACGCAGTATTTT.

This chain uses TRBV7-9 with TRBJ2-4, with TRBD1 identical over 7 bases. The CDR3 covers 13 residues. The V and J ends lost 5 bases and 6 bases, in that order; junction bases with no gene match: 4. Germline loops: CDR1 SEHNR, CDR2 FQNEAQ (reference sequence). DNA of the CDR3: TGTGCCAGCAGCCTAGGGACAGTAAACATTCAGTACTTC. Translating it yields CASSLGTVNIQYF.

The rearrangement links TRBV7-6 to TRBJ2-1; D might be TRBD1 (6 bases). The CDR3 contains 12 residues. V gave up 5 bases and J gave up 8 bases, with 10 bases separating them. Germline V gene sequence: CDR1 SGHVS, CDR2 FNYEAQ. The CDR3 here is CASSRHRDEQFF. The DNA for the CDR3 is TGTGCCAGCAGCAGACACAGGGATGAGCAGTTCTTC.

This clonotype occurred a few times. The chain joins TRBV7-2 to TRBJ1-4; 8 positions agree with TRBD1. There are 15 residues in the CDR3. V was pared by 4 bases and J by 7 bases, with 8 bases of the junction left unmatched. Germline CDR1 is SGHTA and CDR2 is FQGNSA. The CDR3 here is CASSWQGASGEKLFF. CDR3 DNA sequence: TGTGCCAGCAGCTGGCAGGGGGCGTCGGGTGAAAAACTGTTTTTT.

This sequence joins TRBV7-8 and TRBJ2-5, with 8 bases lining up with TRBD2. V trimming: 1 base; J trimming: 0 bases; junction bases outside the gene matches: 4. Germline loops: CDR1 SGHVS, CDR2 FQNEAQ. The CDR3 is 16 residues long. CDR3 coding DNA: TGTGCCAGCAGCTTAGGACCGGGGGGGGACCAAGAGACCCAGTACTTC. It translates to CASSLGPGGDQETQYF.

This clonotype has more than one count but fewer than ten. The chain is built from TRBV5-1 and TRBJ2-7; 7 bases line up with TRBD1. The CDR3 spans 17 residues. J gave up 1 base and V 4 bases, and 14 bases lay outside the gene matches. From germline, CDR1 is SGHRS and CDR2 YFSETQ. The CDR3 DNA follows: TGCGCCAGCAGCCAAAGTTCGACAGGGCTTAGGTCCTACGAGCAGTACTTC. Translated, it gives CASSQSSTGLRSYEQYF.

At least ten counts were recorded for this clonotype. J is TRBJ2-7 and V is TRBV5-1; D assignment may be TRBD1 or TRBD2 (5 bases each). The V gene lost 4 bases and the J gene lost 4 bases, with 15 bases spanning the gap. This CDR3 is built from 14 residues. CDR1 SGHRS and CDR2 YFSETQ come from the germline V gene. The CDR3 region is CASSTWDGLYEQYF. The CDR3 nucleotides are TGCGCCAGCAGCACCTGGGACGGCTTATACGAGCAGTACTTC.

The gene calls are TRBV7-3 and TRBJ1-2; 8 nucleotides match TRBD1. Trimming took 4 bases from V and 3 from J; bases not matched to a gene: 7. The CDR3 length is 15 residues. The V gene's germline CDR1 is SGHTA and CDR2 FQGTGA. The DNA of the CDR3 is TGTGCCAGCAGCTCACACGGACAGGGTCACTATGGCTACACCTTC. Its protein product is CASSSHGQGHYGYTF.

This chain uses TRBV3-1 with TRBJ1-1, with D possibly TRBD1 on 5 matching bases. The V gene's germline CDR1 is LGHDT and CDR2 YNNKEL (reference sequence). The CDR3 is made up of 13 amino acids. V was clipped by 1 base and J by 11 bases, with 14 bases between them. The CDR3 coding sequence is TGTGCCAGCAGCCAAGGATCCCAGCGGGGGGCTTTCTTT. Its protein is CASSQGSQRGAFF.

The chain combines TRBV5-1 with TRBJ2-7; 8 positions match TRBD2. The CDR3 totals 12 residues. The J segment lost 8 bases and the V segment lost 3 bases, leaving 4 bases of the junction unmatched. Germline V lookup: CDR1 SGHRS, CDR2 YFSETQ. CDR3 residues: CASSSGGGQQYF. DNA of the CDR3: TGCGCCAGCAGCTCCGGGGGGGGACAGCAGTACTTC.

The chain has TRBV6-6 and TRBJ2-7; D might be TRBD2 (5 bases). Trimming cost V 6 bases and J 7 bases, with 16 bases left between them. The CDR3 has 13 amino acids. From germline, CDR1 is MNHNY and CDR2 SVGAGI (reference sequence). CDR3 in DNA: TGTGCCAGCAGCCGCGGGTTAGCCGGGGAGCAGTACTTC. This codes for CASSRGLAGEQYF.

This clonotype was detected many times. The chain recombines TRBV20-1 with TRBJ1-5; D gene unclear. This CDR3 comprises 14 residues. Germline V lookup: CDR1 DFQATT, CDR2 SNEGSKA (reference sequence). Trimming shortened V by 3 bases and J by 9 bases, and 18 bases separated the two germline ends. CDR3 sequence (DNA): TGCAGTGCTAGGCGACTGGCCGCCTTTGGGCCCCAGCATTTT. It specifies CSARRLAAFGPQHF.

This sequence joins TRBV6-2 or TRBV6-3 and TRBJ2-5, with D possibly matching TRBD2 (5 bases). This CDR3 comprises 17 residues. V lost 2 bases to trimming and J lost 5 bases, with 21 bases between them. The germline CDR1 and CDR2 sequences are MNHEY and SVGEGT. In DNA, the CDR3 is TGTGCCAGCAGTTACGGCGGGTCAGGCCGGATGTTGGAGACCCAGTACTTC. It is translated as CASSYGGSGRMLETQYF.

This clonotype was observed a handful of times. This rearrangement joins TRBV5-1 to TRBJ2-5; D possibly corresponds to TRBD2 (5 bases). Trimming took 0 bases from V and 4 from J, leaving 16 bases between them. In germline, CDR1 is SGHRS, CDR2 YFSETQ. This CDR3 comprises 16 residues. As DNA, the CDR3 is TGCGCCAGCAGCTTGGCCCCGGGCGGCGCGGGAGAGACCCAGTACTTC. This encodes CASSLAPGGAGETQYF.

This clonotype was counted between two and nine times. V gene TRBV11-2 combines with J gene TRBJ2-7; D remains unclear. The CDR3 covers 11 residues. Trimming took off 7 bases at V and 0 bases at J, with 4 bases between the two ends. Germline assignment: CDR1 SGHAT and CDR2 FQNNGV. CDR3 bases: TGTGCCAGCACCCCCTCCTACGAGCAGTACTTC. Translating gives CASTPSYEQYF. Using reference TRBV11-2 and TRBJ2-7 for the parts outside the CDR3, the full variable domain is EAGVAQSPRYKIIEKRQSVAFWCNPISGHATLYWYQQILGQGPKLLIQFQNNGVVDDSQLPKDRFSAERLKGVDSTLKIQPAKLEDSAVYLCASTPSYEQYFGPGTRLTVT.

In this sample, this clonotype turned up many times. The J gene is TRBJ2-7, the V gene TRBV5-6; TRBD1 is a possible D gene (5 bases). The CDR3 is 15 residues long. V was clipped by 0 bases and J by 0 bases, with 10 bases between them. Germline V gene sequence: CDR1 SGHDT, CDR2 YYEEEE. CDR3 protein: CASSLVTDNSYEQYF. The DNA of the CDR3 is TGTGCCAGCAGCTTGGTCACGGACAACTCCTACGAGCAGTACTTC.

The genes are TRBV9 and TRBJ2-7; no reliable D call. V lost 0 bases and J lost 2, with 12 bases in between. CDR1 is SGDLS and CDR2 is YYNGEE in the germline V gene. This CDR3 is 15 amino acids long. CDR3 bases: TGTGCCAGCAGCGTAGCCCCGGTCAGCCCCTACGAGCAGTACTTC. Translated: CASSVAPVSPYEQYF.

This clonotype came up many times. The rearrangement uses TRBV21-1 and TRBJ2-3; the table's D call, TRBD1, was not checked against the DNA. TRBV21-1 is an annotated pseudogene. This CDR3 comprises 15 residues. This chain's CDR3 is CASSRGQPFTDTQYF. The CDR3 region has the DNA TGTGCCAGCAGCAGAGGACAGCCTTTCACAGATACGCAGTATTTT.